A single sample is the source of the 2 T cell receptor beta chains below, sequenced in a study of post-analysis software for immune sequencing data. The study's findings and limits: Patients had higher frequencies than controls of roughly five TRBV segments, including TRBV5-6, TRBV5-1 and TRBV20-1.

Their antigen targets remain unknown. Researchers reported that TCR beta cDNA libraries carried unique molecular identifiers. From the PCR reads, TCRdb called clonotypes with MiXCR, one entry per CDR3 protein. The sample contains some 700,000 distinct CDR3 sequences, approximately 59% of which appear only once. Specimen: blood. Source of these receptors: a girl under 10 years old with multiple sclerosis.

The CDR3 nucleotides are TGTGCCAGCAATAACAGGGGAAACACTGAAGCTTTCTTT. Protein: CASNNRGNTEAFF. The chain combines TRBV12-3 or TRBV12-4 with TRBJ1-1; 7 bases agree with TRBD1. V shed 7 bases, J shed 2 bases, and the junction held 4 bases outside the gene matches. This CDR3 has 13 amino acids.

The chain uses TRBV4-2 and TRBJ1-2; 7 nucleotides agree with TRBD1. Germline CDR1 LGHNA, CDR2 YNFKEQ. Trimming took 3 bases from V and 4 from J; bases not matched to a gene: 11. The CDR3 length is 16 residues. The CDR3 protein is CASSHSHGQDSYGYTF. The CDR3 nucleotides read TGTGCCAGCAGCCATTCTCATGGACAGGACTCCTATGGCTACACCTTC.